The entry that follows covers one TCR beta chain sequence. This CDR3 has 16 residues. Germline V gene lookup returns CDR1 SQVTM and CDR2 ANQGSEA. V shed 5 bases, J shed 3 bases, and the junction held 16 bases outside the gene matches. The sample is drawn from a study of CD8+ T cells in alopecia areata. In each case, RNA was isolated and then reverse transcribed into cDNA as the sequencing template. Assay: immunoSEQ multiplex PCR; the TCRdb copy retains only in-frame clones and omits some. The sample comprises approximately 140,000 clones, 80% to 90% of which are singletons, and roughly 25% rests with the top ten. Described treatment: oral pan-JAK inhibitor, 5-10 mg twice daily.

The chain uses TRBV29-1 and TRBJ2-7; the match to TRBD1 covers 7 bases. The clonotype comes from a human donor with alopecia areata. The sample here was CD8+ T cells sorted from blood, taken at week 4, from a patient treated with tofacitinib. As DNA, the CDR3 is TGCAGCGTTCTTGGCACCCTAAGGGACAGCAACTACGAGCAGTACTTC. It encodes CSVLGTLRDSNYEQYF.